This paragraph covers one T cell receptor beta chain sequence. V gave up 5 bases and J gave up 6 bases, with 22 bases separating them. Germline values: CDR1 MDHEN, CDR2 SYDVKM. The CDR3 is 16 residues long. The rectum was sampled with one to two pinch biopsies at colonoscopy. The data were taken from a study of pediatric ulcerative colitis. The protocol was immunoSEQ multiplex PCR, while the TCRdb copy is restricted to in-frame clones and leaves out a portion. The data contain 17,000 or so clones, approximately 74% of them singletons. This sequence joins TRBV28 and TRBJ1-2; D possibly corresponds to TRBD1 (6 bases). Sequenced sample: gut tissue. This TCR was recovered from a girl aged 5-17 years with moderate ulcerative colitis. The CDR3 coding sequence is TGTGCCAGCAGTATCACAGGGCCATCCTTATCGGATGGCTACACCTTC. Translating it yields CASSITGPSLSDGYTF.